Listed here are 9 T cell receptor beta chains from one sample, sequenced in a study of T cell responses to AZD1222 COVID-19 vaccine. Measured with immunoSEQ multiplex PCR; TCRdb has only the in-frame clones, and not every one. The data show 150,000 to 200,000 clones, around 92% seen once. Material: peripheral blood, obtained on day 0 of AZD1222 vaccination. The receptors come from an adult in good health.

This clone was seen once. The V call is TRBV5-1, the J call TRBJ1-2; D may be TRBD1 (6 bases). Germline V gives CDR1 SGHRS, CDR2 YFSETQ. The CDR3 runs to 13 residues. V was shortened by 7 bases and J by 3 bases, with 13 bases between the two germline ends. The CDR3 reads CASAAGADYGYTF. The CDR3 nucleotides read TGCGCCAGCGCGGCGGGGGCTGACTATGGCTACACCTTC.

V is TRBV9 and J is TRBJ1-1, with D tentatively TRBD1 (5 bases). Between the trimmed V and J ends, which lost 4 bases and 2 bases, there was a span of 15 bases. The CDR3 extends over 15 amino acids. CDR1 SGDLS and CDR2 YYNGEE come from the germline V gene. CDR3 sequence (DNA): TGTGCCAGCAGCCCGCTGACAGTTAAAAACACTGAAGCTTTCTTT. Translation: CASSPLTVKNTEAFF.

This chain joins TRBV5-1 and TRBJ2-3, with 8 bases that match TRBD1. Germline CDR1 SGHRS, CDR2 YFSETQ. The ends lost 0 bases at V and 0 bases at J; junction bases unmatched: 9. This CDR3 comprises 18 residues. The CDR3 is CASSLGTGPSTSTDTQYF. As DNA, the CDR3 is TGCGCCAGCAGCTTGGGGACAGGGCCTAGCACTAGCACAGATACGCAGTATTTT.

The chain recombines TRBV11-2 with TRBJ2-2; D may be TRBD2 (6 bases). CDR1 SGHAT and CDR2 FQNNGV come from the germline V gene. The CDR3 covers 16 residues. V lost 4 bases to trimming and J lost 3 bases, with 15 bases between them. The CDR3 protein is CASSSPGGTDTGELFF. In DNA, the CDR3 is TGTGCCAGCAGCTCCCCTGGGGGGACGGACACCGGGGAGCTGTTTTTT.

The chain links TRBV6-5 to TRBJ2-7; D gene ambiguous. Germline-derived CDR1 and CDR2 are MNHEY and SVGAGI. The CDR3 has 16 amino acids. Trimming took off 0 bases at V and 6 bases at J, with 18 bases between the two ends. CDR3 in amino acids: CASSYSSFGAASEQYF. The DNA of the CDR3 is TGTGCCAGCAGTTACTCATCGTTTGGCGCCGCTTCCGAGCAGTACTTC.

The chain has TRBV7-8 and TRBJ2-7; D is perhaps TRBD2 (7 bases). Germline V gene lookup returns CDR1 SGHVS and CDR2 FQNEAQ. Trimming stripped 5 bases from V and 6 bases from J, with 17 bases between. This CDR3 is built from 14 residues. CDR3 nucleotide sequence: TGTGCCAGCAGCCCGGTGGGGGGGCGGGGCGAGCAGTACTTC. This sequence encodes CASSPVGGRGEQYF.

The table lists this clone with a count of one. This chain connects TRBV10-3 to TRBJ2-7; TRBD1 aligns across 12 bases. Trimming cost V 7 bases and J 2 bases; bases outside gene matches: 6. The CDR3 has 15 residues. Germline V gives CDR1 ENHRY, CDR2 SYGVKD. The CDR3 coding sequence is TGTGCCATCACTCCGGGACAGGGGGCCACCTACGAGCAGTACTTC. It is translated as CAITPGQGATYEQYF.

The chain links TRBV7-9 to TRBJ1-4, with 9 bases fitting TRBD1. V was pared by 1 base and J by 10 bases, with 10 bases of the junction left unmatched. The CDR3 is made up of 16 amino acids. CDR1 is SEHNR, CDR2 FQNEAQ, per germline (reference sequence). The CDR3 coding sequence is TGTGCCAGCAGCTTAGGGGTCCGGGACAGGGATGCAAAACTGTTTTTT. Protein product: CASSLGVRDRDAKLFF.

V is TRBV27 and J is TRBJ1-4; D remains unclear. The CDR3 sequence is 16 residues long. Germline V lookup: CDR1 MNHEY, CDR2 SMNVEV (reference sequence). The V and J ends lost 2 bases and 3 bases respectively, with 13 bases between them. In DNA form, the CDR3 reads TGTGCCAGCAGTTTAAAAGGTCCCGAACCTAATGAAAAACTGTTTTTT. Residues: CASSLKGPEPNEKLFF. The full variable domain, its missing parts supplied by reference TRBV27 and TRBJ1-4, is EAQVTQNPRYLITVTGKKLTVTCSQNMNHEYMSWYRQDPGLGLRQIYYSMNVEVTDKGDVPEGYKVSRKEKRNFPLILESPSPNQTSLYFCASSLKGPEPNEKLFFGSGTQLSVL.